One and the same sample provided the 13 T cell receptor beta chains below, sequenced in a study of blood T cell repertoires in COVID-19. Profiled with immunoSEQ multiplex PCR; TCRdb holds only in-frame clones, not every one. The sample includes under 100,000 clones, roughly 80% of them seen just once. Sequencing input: peripheral blood. These receptors all stem from a middle-aged woman with active or convalescent COVID-19.

This chain uses TRBV13 with TRBJ1-6, with a weak D call TRBD1 (6 bases). The V and J ends lost 2 bases and 7 bases respectively, with 12 bases between them. This CDR3 region has 15 residues. The V gene's germline CDR1 is PRHDT and CDR2 FYEKMQ (reference sequence). The CDR3 here is CASSLRGTENSPLHF. The CDR3 region has the DNA TGTGCCAGCAGCTTAAGGGGGACGGAGAATTCACCCCTCCACTTT. Full variable domain (rest looked up from reference TRBV13 and TRBJ1-6): AAGVIQSPRHLIKEKRETATLKCYPIPRHDTVYWYQQGPGQDPQFLISFYEKMQSDKGSIPDRFSAQQFSDYHSELNMSSLELGDSALYFCASSLRGTENSPLHFGNGTRLTVT.

In its sample, this clone was seen once. The rearrangement joins TRBV28 to TRBJ1-3; D perhaps matches TRBD1 (6 bases). CDR3 length: 16 amino acids. Germline values: CDR1 MDHEN, CDR2 SYDVKM. Trimming took 2 bases from V and 8 from J, leaving 19 bases between them. CDR3 DNA sequence: TGTGCCAGCAGTTTAGTGGTCCTGGACAGCGGCTACACCATATATTTT. Its translation is CASSLVVLDSGYTIYF.

This chain uses TRBV19 with TRBJ1-5; D is ambiguous. Trimming removed 3 bases at V and 5 bases at J, with 5 bases between. This CDR3 spans 12 amino acids. Germline V gives CDR1 LNHDA, CDR2 SQIVND (reference sequence). The CDR3 DNA follows: TGTGCCAGTAGTATCGGGTATCAGCCCCAGCATTTT. This codes for CASSIGYQPQHF.

J is TRBJ1-5 and V is TRBV5-1; 7 bases agree with TRBD1. Trimming cost V 2 bases and J 6 bases; bases outside gene matches: 5. The germline V gene encodes CDR1 SGHRS and CDR2 YFSETQ. There are 14 residues in the CDR3. CDR3 amino acids: CASSFQGDGQPQHF. The CDR3 DNA reads TGCGCCAGCAGCTTTCAGGGGGACGGTCAGCCCCAGCATTTT.

This clone appeared once. This chain joins TRBV4-2 and TRBJ1-3, with 7 positions matching TRBD1. CDR1 LGHNA and CDR2 YNFKEQ come from the germline V gene. CDR3 length: 15 amino acids. V was pared by 0 bases and J by 3 bases, with 2 bases of the junction left unmatched. CDR3 in amino acids: CASSQDRGYGNTIYF. The CDR3 DNA sequence: TGTGCCAGCAGCCAAGACAGGGGGTATGGAAACACCATATATTTT.

The chain joins TRBV3-1 (or the pseudogene TRBV3-2) to TRBJ1-2; possibly TRBD1 for D (6 bases). CDR1 LGHDT and CDR2 YNNKEL come from the germline V gene (reference sequence). V lost 3 bases to trimming and J lost 2 bases, with 10 bases between them. This CDR3 has 14 amino acids. CDR3 DNA: TGTGCCAGCAGCCAGTATACAGGGAACTATGGCTACACCTTC. Its translation is CASSQYTGNYGYTF.

The chain joins TRBV5-1 to TRBJ2-1; 8 bases are a match to TRBD1. Per germline, CDR1 SGHRS and CDR2 YFSETQ. The CDR3 has 15 residues. Losses at the gene ends were 8 bases for V and 7 bases for J; bases not matched to a gene: 14. In DNA, the CDR3 is TGCGCCAGTTCCACCGGGACAGGTTGGCTTAATGAGCAGTTCTTC. It codes for CASSTGTGWLNEQFF.

The chain carries TRBV10-2 and TRBJ2-3; the match to TRBD2 covers 9 bases. Germline CDR1 reads WSHSY; CDR2 reads SAAADI. The CDR3 extends over 16 amino acids. V was clipped by 1 base and J by 2 bases; unmatched bases: 4. In DNA, the CDR3 is TGCGCCAGCAGTGAGTGGCTAGCGGGACTCACAGATACGCAGTATTTT. This sequence encodes CASSEWLAGLTDTQYF.

The chain carries TRBV4-2 and TRBJ1-1; 7 nucleotides match TRBD1. V shed 6 bases, J shed 3 bases, and the junction held 4 bases outside the gene matches. The CDR3 is 13 amino acids. CDR1 is LGHNA and CDR2 is YNFKEQ in the germline V gene. CDR3 amino acids: CASRLDRDTEAFF. DNA for the CDR3: TGTGCCAGCAGGCTAGACAGGGACACTGAAGCTTTCTTT.

This chain links TRBV27 with TRBJ1-1, with TRBD1 matching over 8 bases. The CDR3 consists of 14 residues. V was pared by 6 bases and J by 4 bases, with 7 bases of the junction left unmatched. Germline V gives CDR1 MNHEY, CDR2 SMNVEV (reference sequence). CDR3 sequence: CASSPDRDLTEAFF. The CDR3 DNA reads as TGTGCCAGCAGCCCGGACAGGGACCTCACTGAAGCTTTCTTT.

The V call is TRBV12-2, the J call TRBJ2-4; the table's D call of TRBD2 was not tested on the DNA. TRBV12-2 is a pseudogene locus. The length of the CDR3 is 20 residues. The CDR3 loop is CASRLDASGGSVEAKNIQYF. The CDR3 DNA reads as TGTGCAAGTCGCTTAGACGCTAGCGGGGGATCTGTGGAAGCCAAAAACATTCAGTACTTC.

V usage is TRBV5-1 and J usage is TRBJ1-5; 7 nucleotides match TRBD1. The CDR3 loop spans 17 amino acids. With V trimmed by 3 bases and J by 0 bases, 9 bases remained unmatched. Germline CDR1 SGHRS, CDR2 YFSETQ. The CDR3 DNA follows: TGCGCCAGCAGCTGGACGGACAGGACCTATAGCAATCAGCCCCAGCATTTT. Its protein product is CASSWTDRTYSNQPQHF. Full variable domain (missing parts from reference TRBV5-1 and TRBJ1-5): KAGVTQTPRYLIKTRGQQVTLSCSPISGHRSVSWYQQTPGQGLQFLFEYFSETQRNKGNFPGRFSGRQFSNSRSEMNVSTLELGDSALYLCASSWTDRTYSNQPQHFGDGTRLSIL.

The chain carries TRBV5-1 and TRBJ2-3; maybe TRBD2 (6 bases). With 0 bases removed from V and 6 bases from J, the gap between germline ends came to 14 bases. The CDR3 covers 15 residues. Germline CDR1 is SGHRS and CDR2 is YFSETQ. Here the CDR3 reads CASSLAWGVRDTQYF. The CDR3 DNA follows: TGCGCCAGCAGCTTGGCCTGGGGGGTTAGGGATACGCAGTATTTT.